A single sample is the source of the 28 T cell receptor beta chains below, sequenced in a study of T cells in tuberculosis. Only in-frame clones appear in the TCRdb table, and some are missing; sequencing was by immunoSEQ multiplex PCR. The sample carries fewer than 35,000 clones, roughly 95% recorded once. The sequenced material came from PBMCs. The source is a donor between 10 and 29 years old with latent tuberculosis or without tuberculosis infection.

The V gene is TRBV6-1, the J gene TRBJ1-2; the D is unclear. CDR3 length: 14 residues. Trimming took off 2 bases at V and 7 bases at J, with 14 bases between the two ends. The germline CDR1 and CDR2 sequences are MNHNS and SASEGT. CDR3 coding DNA: TGTGCCAGCAGTGAAATGTATGGGCGCAGTGGCTACACCTTC. This gives the protein CASSEMYGRSGYTF.

The chain links TRBV2 to TRBJ1-2; 7 bases match TRBD1. Trimming cost V 0 bases and J 7 bases; bases outside gene matches: 2. The germline gives CDR1 SNHLY, CDR2 FYNNEI. The CDR3 spans 13 residues. The CDR3 here is CASSEAQGFGYTF. The DNA of the CDR3 is TGTGCCAGCAGTGAAGCACAGGGGTTTGGCTACACCTTC. Supplemented by reference TRBV2 and TRBJ1-2, the full variable domain reads EPEVTQTPSHQVTQMGQEVILRCVPISNHLYFYWYRQILGQKVEFLVSFYNNEISEKSEIFDDQFSVERPDGSNFTLKIRSTKLEDSAMYFCASSEAQGFGYTFGSGTRLTVV.

The genes are TRBV5-7 and TRBJ2-1; TRBD1 is a possible D gene (6 bases). TRBV5-7 qualifies as an ORF whose function is uncertain. The CDR3 is made up of 17 amino acids. V was trimmed by 4 bases and J by 2 bases, leaving 19 bases between them. CDR3 loop: CASSPHRVIIPYNEQFF. CDR3 sequence (DNA): TGTGCCAGCAGCCCCCACAGGGTCATCATCCCCTACAATGAGCAGTTCTTC.

The rearrangement uses TRBV27 and TRBJ2-7; 8 bases agree with TRBD1. V was clipped by 5 bases and J by 5 bases; unmatched bases: 8. Germline V gene sequence: CDR1 MNHEY, CDR2 SMNVEV (reference sequence). The CDR3 extends over 14 amino acids. CDR3 amino acids: CASSPTGAINEQYF. The DNA of the CDR3 is TGTGCCAGCAGTCCGACAGGGGCGATCAACGAGCAGTACTTC.

Written as DNA, the CDR3 is TGTGCCAGCAGTTTAGGAGTTAGCTCCTACAATGAGCAGTTCTTC. The encoded protein is CASSLGVSSYNEQFF. The chain links TRBV27 to TRBJ2-1; D is unclear. The CDR3 is 15 amino acids. V lost 2 bases to trimming and J lost 0 bases, with 8 bases between them. Germline V gives CDR1 MNHEY, CDR2 SMNVEV (reference sequence).

J is TRBJ1-2 and V is TRBV20-1; TRBD1 agrees at 10 bases. CDR1 is DFQATT, CDR2 SNEGSKA, per germline (reference sequence). V trimming: 7 bases; J trimming: 8 bases; junction bases outside the gene matches: 4. The CDR3 consists of 11 residues. The CDR3 DNA is TGCAGTGGGACAGGGGGAAACGGCTACACCTTC. This encodes CSGTGGNGYTF.

The chain joins TRBV5-4 to TRBJ1-4; possibly TRBD1 for D (6 bases). This CDR3 has 17 amino acids. V lost 1 base and J lost 0, with 13 bases in between. Germline V lookup: CDR1 SGHNT, CDR2 YYREEE (reference sequence). CDR3 residues: CASSLWRTVATNEKLFF. DNA for the CDR3: TGTGCCAGCAGCTTGTGGCGGACAGTTGCAACTAATGAAAAACTGTTTTTT.

The chain is built from TRBV27 and TRBJ1-2, with D maybe TRBD1 (6 bases). The CDR3 runs to 11 residues. With 10 bases removed from V and 7 bases from J, the gap between germline ends came to 13 bases. The germline V gene encodes CDR1 MNHEY and CDR2 SMNVEV (reference sequence). The DNA of the CDR3 is TGTGCCACGCTACAGGGTCGTGGCTACACCTTC. It codes for CATLQGRGYTF.

The CDR3 DNA sequence: TGTGCCAGCACTCCCCCCGGGACAGGGGAAACTGAAGCTTTCTTT. Protein product: CASTPPGTGETEAFF. The rearrangement links TRBV28 to TRBJ1-1; 10 nucleotides match TRBD1. Trimming at V came to 7 bases and at J to 5 bases, leaving 10 bases not matched to a gene. This CDR3 is 15 amino acids long. CDR1 is MDHEN, CDR2 SYDVKM, per germline.

The CDR3 loop is CASSDPTSAHEQYF. CDR3 DNA sequence: TGTGCCAGCAGTGACCCGACTAGCGCCCACGAGCAGTACTTC. The V and J genes are TRBV6-1 and TRBJ2-7; 8 nucleotides agree with TRBD2. Germline CDR1 MNHNS, CDR2 SASEGT. The CDR3 loop spans 14 amino acids. V lost 3 bases to trimming and J lost 5 bases; unmatched junction nucleotides: 6.

The gene calls are TRBV7-9 and TRBJ2-3; no clear D. This CDR3 is built from 15 residues. Germline V CDR1 and CDR2: SEHNR, FQNEAQ (reference sequence). V lost 3 bases, J lost 1 base, and 11 bases lay in between. CDR3 sequence (DNA): TGTGCCAGCAGCTTTTATCCGAGCGGCACAGATACGCAGTATTTT. It yields the protein CASSFYPSGTDTQYF.

This chain connects TRBV4-1 to TRBJ2-2, with D possibly matching TRBD2 (6 bases). Trimming removed 1 base from V and 6 bases from J, with 15 bases in between. This CDR3 region has 16 residues. Germline assignment: CDR1 MGHRA and CDR2 YSYEKL. The CDR3 sequence is CASSQVRIREAGELFF. CDR3 in DNA: TGCGCCAGCAGCCAAGTTAGAATTAGGGAGGCCGGGGAGCTGTTTTTT.

A remark on this clone: Other DNA sequences of this sample code for an identical CDR3. J is TRBJ2-1 and V is TRBV6-1; perhaps TRBD1 as D (5 bases). This CDR3 has 15 residues. The V gene's germline CDR1 is MNHNS and CDR2 SASEGT. V was cut by 1 base and J by 6 bases, with 13 bases left in between. In DNA form, the CDR3 reads TGTGCCAGCAGTGAAGGCGCAGGGTTGGGCAATGAGCAGTTCTTC. It translates to CASSEGAGLGNEQFF.

The chain uses TRBV5-1 and TRBJ1-4; no firm D call. Germline CDR1 and CDR2: SGHRS and YFSETQ. Trimming stripped 0 bases from V and 7 bases from J, with 7 bases between. CDR3 length: 13 amino acids. The CDR3 sequence is CASSLGTGEKLFF. The CDR3 DNA reads TGCGCCAGCAGCTTGGGAACGGGTGAAAAACTGTTTTTT.

The chain couples TRBV27 to TRBJ2-7; 9 nucleotides match TRBD2. The V segment lost 6 bases and the J segment 1 base; nucleotides outside the gene matches: 7. The CDR3 runs to 15 residues. Germline-derived CDR1 and CDR2 are MNHEY and SMNVEV (reference sequence). The CDR3 is CASRGSLAGSYEQYF. In DNA, the CDR3 is TGTGCCAGCAGAGGATCCCTAGCGGGGTCCTACGAGCAGTACTTC.

The V and J genes are TRBV6-1 and TRBJ2-7; TRBD1 matches 8 bases. Trimming removed 7 bases from V and 2 bases from J; junction bases left unmatched: 7. CDR3 length: 14 amino acids. Germline V gene lookup returns CDR1 MNHNS and CDR2 SASEGT. The CDR3 nucleotides read TGTGCCAGCAAAATCGTCAGGGGGCCCTACGAGCAGTACTTC. Residues: CASKIVRGPYEQYF.

The rearrangement joins TRBV6-5 to TRBJ2-7; 9 bases match TRBD1. The CDR3 has 15 residues. Unmatched junction bases numbered 5, after V lost 4 bases and J lost 1 base. Per germline, CDR1 MNHEY and CDR2 SVGAGI. CDR3 nucleotide sequence: TGTGCCAGCAGTTCCTCCGGGACAGGGTCCTACGAGCAGTACTTC. As protein: CASSSSGTGSYEQYF.

This rearrangement joins TRBV5-4 to TRBJ2-1, with 9 bases that match TRBD2. In germline, CDR1 is SGHNT, CDR2 YYREEE (reference sequence). This CDR3 spans 18 amino acids. Trimming at V came to 4 bases and at J to 1 base, leaving 12 bases not matched to a gene. DNA of the CDR3: TGTGCCAGCAGCCCCGGCGTTAGCGGGGGACATTCCTACAATGAGCAGTTCTTC. It codes for CASSPGVSGGHSYNEQFF.

This clone was found once. The V call is TRBV7-8, the J call TRBJ1-5, with D unclear. V lost 2 bases and J 3 bases, leaving 11 bases between the germline ends. CDR3 size: 15 residues. Germline V lookup: CDR1 SGHVS, CDR2 FQNEAQ. The CDR3 DNA follows: TGTGCCAGCAGCTTATTGGTCAACACCAATCAGCCCCAGCATTTT. As protein: CASSLLVNTNQPQHF.

The rearrangement uses TRBV4-3 and TRBJ1-2; TRBD1 matches 7 bases. The CDR3 extends over 14 amino acids. Germline assignment: CDR1 LGHNA and CDR2 YSLEER. Losses at the gene ends were 1 base for V and 8 bases for J; bases not matched to a gene: 7. The CDR3 is CASSQVGQGEGYTF. For the CDR3, the DNA is TGCGCCAGCAGCCAAGTAGGGCAGGGGGAGGGCTACACCTTC.

The chain carries TRBV5-5 and TRBJ1-3; unclear D gene. The CDR3 contains 15 residues. Trimming pared 4 bases from V and 2 bases from J, leaving 13 bases between. Looked up from germline, CDR1 is SGHKS and CDR2 is YYEKEE (reference sequence). The CDR3 sequence is CASSQARYAGNTIYF. The CDR3 coding sequence is TGTGCCAGCAGCCAGGCCCGGTATGCTGGAAACACCATATATTTT.

The chain links TRBV7-9 to TRBJ1-2, with TRBD1 identical over 8 bases. After removal of 2 bases from V and 4 bases from J, the junction contained 0 bases not matched to a gene. Germline-derived CDR1 and CDR2 are SEHNR and FQNEAQ (reference sequence). The CDR3 totals 13 residues. CDR3 DNA: TGTGCCAGCAGCTTAACAGGGGGCTATGGCTACACCTTC. Translated, it gives CASSLTGGYGYTF.

This rearrangement joins TRBV5-1 to TRBJ1-4; D is uncertain. CDR1 and CDR2 from the germline V gene are SGHRS and YFSETQ. V was clipped by 7 bases and J by 4 bases, with 14 bases between them. This CDR3 comprises 14 residues. The CDR3 DNA reads TGCGCCAGCTCAATGGAGGGAGGTAATGAAAAACTGTTTTTT. This translates into CASSMEGGNEKLFF.

This chain joins TRBV27 and TRBJ2-4; 10 bases agree with TRBD2. Germline CDR1 MNHEY, CDR2 SMNVEV (reference sequence). The CDR3 has 15 residues. V lost 6 bases, J lost 8 bases, and 10 bases stayed unmatched. The CDR3 is CASSRGGLAWDIQYF. The CDR3 DNA is TGTGCCAGCAGCCGGGGGGGACTAGCGTGGGACATTCAGTACTTC.

CDR3 in DNA: TGTGCCTGGAGCTTTTACAATGAGCAGTTCTTC. It yields the protein CAWSFYNEQFF. This chain links TRBV30 with TRBJ2-1; the D is unclear. Trimming took 3 bases from V and 4 from J, leaving 4 bases between them. CDR1 GTSNPN and CDR2 SVGIG come from the germline V gene (reference sequence). There are 11 residues in the CDR3.

The CDR3 DNA reads as TGTGCCAGCAGTGACCCCCAGCTCCCGCAGCGGGATACGCAGTATTTT. Translated: CASSDPQLPQRDTQYF. J is TRBJ2-3 and V is TRBV25-1; D is perhaps TRBD2 (5 bases). Germline CDR1 MGHDK, CDR2 SYGVNS. There are 16 residues in the CDR3. V lost 3 bases to trimming and J lost 6 bases, with 19 bases between them. Combining the CDR3 with reference TRBV25-1 and TRBJ2-3 gives the whole variable domain EADIYQTPRYLVIGTGKKITLECSQTMGHDKMYWYQQDPGMELHLIHYSYGVNSTEKGDLSSESTVSRIRTEHFPLTLESARPSHTSQYLCASSDPQLPQRDTQYFGPGTRLTVL.

In its sample, this clone was seen once. This sequence joins TRBV7-9 and TRBJ1-2, with no clear D. The CDR3 runs 14 residues. Germline lookup yields CDR1 SEHNR and CDR2 FQNEAQ (reference sequence). The germline V and J ends were trimmed by 6 bases and 2 bases, with 13 bases remaining between them. CDR3 protein: CASSYVRGNYGYTF. As DNA, the CDR3 is TGTGCCAGCAGTTATGTACGAGGGAACTATGGCTACACCTTC.

V usage is TRBV13 and J usage is TRBJ1-2, with TRBD1 matching 8 bases. Germline V lookup: CDR1 PRHDT, CDR2 FYEKMQ (reference sequence). The length of the CDR3 is 17 residues. Losses at the gene ends were 1 base for V and 7 bases for J; bases not matched to a gene: 14. This chain's CDR3 is CASSLVPTRQGSSGYTF. CDR3 in DNA: TGTGCCAGCAGCTTAGTACCCACCCGACAGGGGAGTAGTGGCTACACCTTC.